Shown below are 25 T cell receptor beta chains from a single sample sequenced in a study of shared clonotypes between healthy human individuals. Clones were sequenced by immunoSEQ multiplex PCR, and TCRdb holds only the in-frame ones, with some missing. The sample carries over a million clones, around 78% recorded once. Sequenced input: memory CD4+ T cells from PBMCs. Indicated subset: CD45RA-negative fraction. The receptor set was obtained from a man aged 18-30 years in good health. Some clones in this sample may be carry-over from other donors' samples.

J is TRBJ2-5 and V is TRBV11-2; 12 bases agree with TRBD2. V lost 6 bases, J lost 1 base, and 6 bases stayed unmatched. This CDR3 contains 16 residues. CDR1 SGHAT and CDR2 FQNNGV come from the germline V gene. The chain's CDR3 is CASSSRLAGVQETQYF. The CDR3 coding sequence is TGTGCCAGCAGTTCCCGACTAGCGGGGGTCCAAGAGACCCAGTACTTC.

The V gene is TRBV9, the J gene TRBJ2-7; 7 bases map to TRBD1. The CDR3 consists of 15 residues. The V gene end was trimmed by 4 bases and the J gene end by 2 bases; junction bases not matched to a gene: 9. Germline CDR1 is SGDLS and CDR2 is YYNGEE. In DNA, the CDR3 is TGTGCCAGCAGCCTTCGTGGGACAGAAGCCTACGAGCAGTACTTC. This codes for CASSLRGTEAYEQYF.

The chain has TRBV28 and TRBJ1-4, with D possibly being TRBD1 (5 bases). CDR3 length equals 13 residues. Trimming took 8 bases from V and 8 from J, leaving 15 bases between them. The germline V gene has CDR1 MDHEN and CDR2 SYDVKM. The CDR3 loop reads CASSGRRREKLFF. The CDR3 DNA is TGTGCCAGCTCAGGGCGGAGGAGGGAAAAACTGTTTTTT. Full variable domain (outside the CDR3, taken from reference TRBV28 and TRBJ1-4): DVKVTQSSRYLVKRTGEKVFLECVQDMDHENMFWYRQDPGLGLRLIYFSYDVKMKEKGDIPEGYSVSREKKERFSLILESASTNQTSMYLCASSGRRREKLFFGSGTQLSVL.

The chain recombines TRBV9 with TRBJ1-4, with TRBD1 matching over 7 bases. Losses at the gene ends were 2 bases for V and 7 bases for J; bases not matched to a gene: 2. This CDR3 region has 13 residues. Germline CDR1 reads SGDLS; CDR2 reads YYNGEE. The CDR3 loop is CASSVTGSEKLFF. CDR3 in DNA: TGTGCCAGCAGCGTGACAGGGAGTGAAAAACTGTTTTTT.

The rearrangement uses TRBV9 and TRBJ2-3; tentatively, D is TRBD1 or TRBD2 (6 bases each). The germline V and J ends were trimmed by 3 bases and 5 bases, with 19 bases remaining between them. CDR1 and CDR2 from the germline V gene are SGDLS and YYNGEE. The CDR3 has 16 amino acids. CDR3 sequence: CASSGPGAEHVDTQYF. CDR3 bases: TGTGCCAGCAGCGGGCCGGGGGCCGAGCATGTAGATACGCAGTATTTT.

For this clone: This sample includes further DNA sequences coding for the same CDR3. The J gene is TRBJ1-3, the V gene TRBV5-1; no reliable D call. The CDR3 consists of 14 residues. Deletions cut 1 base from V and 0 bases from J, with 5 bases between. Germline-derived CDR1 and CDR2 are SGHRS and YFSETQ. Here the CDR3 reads CASSLSSSGNTIYF. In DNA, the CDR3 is TGCGCCAGCAGCTTGTCGTCCTCTGGAAACACCATATATTTT. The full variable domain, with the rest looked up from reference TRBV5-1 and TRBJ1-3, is KAGVTQTPRYLIKTRGQQVTLSCSPISGHRSVSWYQQTPGQGLQFLFEYFSETQRNKGNFPGRFSGRQFSNSRSEMNVSTLELGDSALYLCASSLSSSGNTIYFGEGSWLTVV.

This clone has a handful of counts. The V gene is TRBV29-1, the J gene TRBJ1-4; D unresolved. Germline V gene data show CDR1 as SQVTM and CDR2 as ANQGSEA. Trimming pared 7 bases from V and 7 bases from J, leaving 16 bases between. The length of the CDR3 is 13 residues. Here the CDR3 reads CSGLAVSGEKLFF. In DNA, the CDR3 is TGCAGCGGGCTCGCTGTTTCTGGTGAAAAACTGTTTTTT.

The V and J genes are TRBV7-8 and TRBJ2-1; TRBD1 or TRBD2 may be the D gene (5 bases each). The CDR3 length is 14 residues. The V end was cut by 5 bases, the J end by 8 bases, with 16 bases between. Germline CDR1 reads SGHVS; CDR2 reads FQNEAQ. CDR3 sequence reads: CASSGTSYSDEQFF. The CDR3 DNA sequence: TGTGCCAGCAGCGGGACCTCCTACTCGGATGAGCAGTTCTTC.

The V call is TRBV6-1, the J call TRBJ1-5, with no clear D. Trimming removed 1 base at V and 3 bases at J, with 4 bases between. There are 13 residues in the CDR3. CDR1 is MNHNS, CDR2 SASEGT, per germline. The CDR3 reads CASSEEPNQPQHF. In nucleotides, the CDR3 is TGTGCCAGCAGTGAAGAACCCAATCAGCCCCAGCATTTT.

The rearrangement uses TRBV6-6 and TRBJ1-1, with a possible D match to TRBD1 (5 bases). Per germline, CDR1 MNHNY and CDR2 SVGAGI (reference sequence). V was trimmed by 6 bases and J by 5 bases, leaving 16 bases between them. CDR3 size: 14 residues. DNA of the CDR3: TGTGCCAGCAGGTTGACAGACGAACGGACTGAAGCTTTCTTT. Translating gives CASRLTDERTEAFF.

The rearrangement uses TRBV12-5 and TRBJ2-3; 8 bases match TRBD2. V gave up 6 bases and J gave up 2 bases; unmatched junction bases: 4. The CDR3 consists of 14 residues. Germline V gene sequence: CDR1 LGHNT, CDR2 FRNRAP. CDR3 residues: CASGPGLVTDTQYF. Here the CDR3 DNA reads TGTGCTAGTGGCCCGGGACTAGTCACAGATACGCAGTATTTT.

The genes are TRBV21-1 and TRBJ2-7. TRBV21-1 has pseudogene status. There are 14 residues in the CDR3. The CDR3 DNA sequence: TGTGCCATGATACCGGGACCTTGGACCTACGAGCAGTACTTC. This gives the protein CAMIPGPWTYEQYF.

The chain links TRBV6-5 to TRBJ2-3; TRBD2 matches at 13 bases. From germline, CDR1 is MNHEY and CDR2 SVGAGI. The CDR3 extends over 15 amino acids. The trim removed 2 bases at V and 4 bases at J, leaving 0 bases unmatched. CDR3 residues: CASSYGLAGADTQYF. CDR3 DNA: TGTGCCAGCAGTTACGGACTAGCGGGAGCAGATACGCAGTATTTT.

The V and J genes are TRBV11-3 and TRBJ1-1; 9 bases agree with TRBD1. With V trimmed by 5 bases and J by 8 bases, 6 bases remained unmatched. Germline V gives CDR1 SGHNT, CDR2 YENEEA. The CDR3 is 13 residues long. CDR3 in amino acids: CASSTQGQGEAFF. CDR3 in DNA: TGTGCCAGCAGCACTCAGGGACAGGGAGAAGCTTTCTTT. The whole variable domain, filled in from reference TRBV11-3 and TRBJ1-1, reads EAGVVQSPRYKIIEKKQPVAFWCNPISGHNTLYWYLQNLGQGPELLIRYENEEAVDDSQLPKDRFSAERLKGVDSTLKIQPAELGDSAVYLCASSTQGQGEAFFGQGTRLTVV.

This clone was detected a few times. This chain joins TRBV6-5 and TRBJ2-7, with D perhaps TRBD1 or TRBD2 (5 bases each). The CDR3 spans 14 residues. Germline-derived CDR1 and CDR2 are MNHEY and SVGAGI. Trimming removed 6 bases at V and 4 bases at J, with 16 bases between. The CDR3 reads CASSPPGRIYEQYF. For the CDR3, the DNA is TGTGCCAGCAGCCCCCCGGGACGGATTTACGAGCAGTACTTC.

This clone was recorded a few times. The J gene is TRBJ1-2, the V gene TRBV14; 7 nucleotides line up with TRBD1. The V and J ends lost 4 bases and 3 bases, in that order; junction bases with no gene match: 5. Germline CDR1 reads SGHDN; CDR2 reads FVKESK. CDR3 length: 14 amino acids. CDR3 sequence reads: CASSPTGFYYGYTF. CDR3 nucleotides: TGTGCCAGCAGCCCGACAGGGTTCTACTATGGCTACACCTTC.

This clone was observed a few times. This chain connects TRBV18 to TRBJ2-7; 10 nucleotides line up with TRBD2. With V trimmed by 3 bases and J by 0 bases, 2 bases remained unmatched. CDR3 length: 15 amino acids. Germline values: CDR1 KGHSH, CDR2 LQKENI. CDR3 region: CASSPIAGGSYEQYF. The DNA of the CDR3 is TGTGCCAGCTCACCGATAGCGGGAGGCTCCTACGAGCAGTACTTC.

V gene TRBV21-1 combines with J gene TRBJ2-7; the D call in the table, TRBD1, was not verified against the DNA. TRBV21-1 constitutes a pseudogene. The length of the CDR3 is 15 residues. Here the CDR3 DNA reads TGTGCCAGCGGAAACAGGGCAGGGAAGTCCTACGAGCAGTACTTC. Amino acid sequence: CASGNRAGKSYEQYF.

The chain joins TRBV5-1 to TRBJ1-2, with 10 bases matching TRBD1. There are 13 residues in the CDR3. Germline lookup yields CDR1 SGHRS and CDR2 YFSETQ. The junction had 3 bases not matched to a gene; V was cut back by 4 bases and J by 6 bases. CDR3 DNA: TGCGCCAGCAGCAGCGGGACAGGGGATGGCTACACCTTC. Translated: CASSSGTGDGYTF. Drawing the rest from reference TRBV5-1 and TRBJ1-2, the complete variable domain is KAGVTQTPRYLIKTRGQQVTLSCSPISGHRSVSWYQQTPGQGLQFLFEYFSETQRNKGNFPGRFSGRQFSNSRSEMNVSTLELGDSALYLCASSSGTGDGYTFGSGTRLTVV.

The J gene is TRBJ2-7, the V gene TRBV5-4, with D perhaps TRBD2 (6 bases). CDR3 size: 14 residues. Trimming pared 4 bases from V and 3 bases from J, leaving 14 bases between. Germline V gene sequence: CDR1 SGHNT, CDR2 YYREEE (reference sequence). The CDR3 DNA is TGTGCCAGCAGCCCAAAGGGCGGGGACTACGAGCAGTACTTC. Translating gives CASSPKGGDYEQYF.

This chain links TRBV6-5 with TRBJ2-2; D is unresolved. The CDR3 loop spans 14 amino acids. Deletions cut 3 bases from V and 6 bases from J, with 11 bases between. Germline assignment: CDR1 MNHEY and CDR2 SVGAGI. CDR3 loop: CASSYRANPGELFF. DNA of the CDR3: TGTGCCAGCAGTTATAGGGCCAACCCCGGGGAGCTGTTTTTT.

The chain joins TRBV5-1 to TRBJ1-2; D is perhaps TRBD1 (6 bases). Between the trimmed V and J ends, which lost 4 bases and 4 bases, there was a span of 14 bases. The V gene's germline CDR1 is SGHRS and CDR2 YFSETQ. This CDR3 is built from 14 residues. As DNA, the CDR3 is TGCGCCAGCAGCCCCACCACGGACAGCTATGGCTACACCTTC. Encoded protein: CASSPTTDSYGYTF.

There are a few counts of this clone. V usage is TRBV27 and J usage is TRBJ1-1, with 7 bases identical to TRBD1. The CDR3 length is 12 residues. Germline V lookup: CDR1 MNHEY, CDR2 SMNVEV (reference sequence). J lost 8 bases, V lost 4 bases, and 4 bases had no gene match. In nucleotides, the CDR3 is TGTGCCAGCAGTTCCTACAGGGGCGAAGCTTTCTTT. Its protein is CASSSYRGEAFF.

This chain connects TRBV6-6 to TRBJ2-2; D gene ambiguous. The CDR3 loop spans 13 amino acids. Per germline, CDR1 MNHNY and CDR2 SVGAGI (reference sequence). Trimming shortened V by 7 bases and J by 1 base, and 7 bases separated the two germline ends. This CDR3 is CASTKLNTGELFF. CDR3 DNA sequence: TGTGCCAGCACCAAACTGAACACCGGGGAGCTGTTTTTT.

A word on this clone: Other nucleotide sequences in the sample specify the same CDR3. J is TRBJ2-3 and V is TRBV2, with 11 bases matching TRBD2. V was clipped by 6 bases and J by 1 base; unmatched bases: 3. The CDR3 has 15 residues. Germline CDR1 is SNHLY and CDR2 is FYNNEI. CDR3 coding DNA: TGTGCCAGCAGCGGACTAGCGGGCCGCACAGATACGCAGTATTTT. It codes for CASSGLAGRTDTQYF.